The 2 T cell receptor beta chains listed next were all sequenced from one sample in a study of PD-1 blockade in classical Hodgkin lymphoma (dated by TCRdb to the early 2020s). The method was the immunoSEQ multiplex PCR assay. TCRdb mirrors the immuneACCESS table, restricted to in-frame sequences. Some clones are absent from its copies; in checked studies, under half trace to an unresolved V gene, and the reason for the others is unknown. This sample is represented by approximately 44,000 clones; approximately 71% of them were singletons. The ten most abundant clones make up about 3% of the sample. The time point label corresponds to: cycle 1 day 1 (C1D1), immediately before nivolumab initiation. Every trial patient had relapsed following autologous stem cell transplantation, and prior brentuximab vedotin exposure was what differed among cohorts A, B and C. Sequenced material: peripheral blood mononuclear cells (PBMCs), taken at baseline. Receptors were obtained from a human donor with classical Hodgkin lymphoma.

Here the CDR3 reads CATSGRQGPANYGYTF. The CDR3 nucleotides are TGTGCCACCAGCGGACGACAGGGACCAGCTAACTATGGCTACACCTTC. The chain employs TRBV15 and TRBJ1-2; 7 bases fit TRBD1. This CDR3 comprises 16 residues. The junction had 9 bases not matched to a gene; V was cut back by 5 bases and J by 0 bases. The germline V gene encodes CDR1 LNHNV and CDR2 YYDKDF (reference sequence).

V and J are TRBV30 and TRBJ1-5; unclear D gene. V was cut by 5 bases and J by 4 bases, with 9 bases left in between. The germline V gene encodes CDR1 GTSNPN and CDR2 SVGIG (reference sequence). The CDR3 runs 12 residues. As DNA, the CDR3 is TGTGCCTGGGACGGTGGTAATCAGCCCCAGCATTTT. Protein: CAWDGGNQPQHF.